This TCR beta chain was found in a study of response to subunit inactivated influenza vaccine. Findings and caveats of the study: There was a suggestion from the authors that each seasonal influenza vaccination recruits few new T cells.

From the RT-PCR reads, TCRdb called clonotypes with MiXCR, one entry per CDR3 protein. The sample holds around 530,000 distinct CDR3 sequences, 10% to 15% seen once. Per germline, CDR1 SGHTA and CDR2 FQGNSA. This CDR3 comprises 14 residues. The germline V and J ends were trimmed by 4 bases and 4 bases, with 13 bases remaining between them. On this clonotype: Its antigen remains unidentified.

The sample was PBMCs from blood, taken on the day of vaccination. The gene calls are TRBV7-2 and TRBJ2-5; D may be TRBD1 or TRBD2 (6 bases each). This receptor was identified in a man aged 50-59 years who received an inactivated influenza vaccine. The CDR3 nucleotides are TGTGCCAGCAGCTCTCCGAAGGGGGGAGAGACCCAGTACTTC. Its translation: CASSSPKGGETQYF.